Listed here is a single T cell receptor beta chain. V lost 4 bases, J lost 5 bases, and 17 bases lay in between. CDR3 length equals 15 residues. The germline V gene has CDR1 SGHTA and CDR2 FQGNSA. This sample is part of a study of radiation and T cells in renal cell carcinoma. Whole-study context: Nephrectomy followed 15 Gy stereotactic body radiation by 4 weeks.

This table comes from immunoSEQ multiplex PCR, and its TCRdb copy is limited to in-frame clones, with some not included. This table holds approximately 110,000 clones, roughly 80% found once. Described time point: baseline pretreatment blood. Noted treatment: 15 Gy SBRT to primary tumor, nephrectomy 4 weeks later. Serial blood draws occurred at baseline and 2 and 4 weeks post-SBRT. This renal cell carcinoma was of the clear cell type. The chain uses TRBV7-2 and TRBJ1-1; D remains ambiguous. This sequence originates from a woman in her sixties or seventies with renal cell carcinoma. The sequencing used blood, collected from a patient whose treatment included radiotherapy and nephrectomy. The CDR3 coding sequence is TGTGCCAGCAGCTCGGCCTCTCGGATAACAACTGAAGCTTTCTTT. Its protein is CASSSASRITTEAFF. The whole variable domain, remainder taken from reference TRBV7-2 and TRBJ1-1, is GAGVSQSPSNKVTEKGKDVELRCDPISGHTALYWYRQSLGQGLEFLIYFQGNSAPDKSGLPSDRFSAERTGGSVSTLTIQRTQQEDSAVYLCASSSASRITTEAFFGQGTRLTVV.